This TCR beta chain was identified in a study of technical replicates of blood from several donors (dated by TCRdb to about 2017). Library construction relied on the immunoSEQ multiplex PCR assay. TCRdb stores this immuneACCESS table with in-frame sequences only. Part of the clones is absent; in the studies checked, under half of the shortfall reflects unresolved V genes, and no reason is known for the rest. This sample holds over 70,000 clones; 96% were observed only once. Of the sample, around 0.2% is held by the ten largest clones. Worth noting for this clone: Its antigen remains undetermined. Qualities for individual bases were not recorded, and no much larger clone is one base off.

CDR1 MNHEY and CDR2 SMNVEV were looked up in the germline V gene (reference sequence). Including cysteine and phenylalanine, the CDR3 has 16 amino acids. Only the CDR3 portion is preserved as DNA: 48 bases, with reading frame beginning at the first base. Trimming accounts for 5 bases at V and 4 bases at J, while the number of junction bases matched to no gene is 13. The receptor was isolated from a human donor in good health. Sequenced sample: T cells isolated from PBMCs. The chain is assembled from TRBV27 and TRBJ2-5; 7 central nucleotides agree with TRBD2. The nucleotide sequence reads TGTGCCAGCAGTCACCAAGGACTAGGCCCCCTAGAGACCCAGTACTTC. Its coded protein is CASSHQGLGPLETQYF.